This T cell receptor beta chain stems from a study of blood T cell repertoires in COVID-19. Overall study context: Donors in the United States, Italy and Spain gave samples during acute or convalescent COVID-19.

The CDR3 has 15 amino acids. CDR1 is MNHEY and CDR2 is SMNVEV in the germline V gene (reference sequence). As handled by the study authors: Estimation of nucleated cell counts relied on the amplification of reference gene primers. Using immunoSEQ multiplex PCR, the repertoire was profiled, and TCRdb retains in-frame clones only, with some absent. For V, J and clone size, that table is used; D and trimming come from the DNA. The sample has about 190,000 clones; 70% to 90% are singletons. As concerns this clone: One junction end does not reproduce the germline sequence, and a read error may be involved.

This chain connects TRBV27 to TRBJ2-7; possible D gene TRBD2, 6 bases. This TCR was sampled from a man aged 35-49 years with active or convalescent COVID-19. Source material: peripheral blood. This chain's CDR3 is CASRFGPGDLYEQYF. DNA of the CDR3: TGTGCCAGCCGTTTCGGGCCGGGGGACCTCTACGAGCAGTACTTC.